A single T cell receptor (beta chain) is shown here with its context. This specimen belongs to a study of CD8 T cells in Susac syndrome. With V trimmed by 2 bases and J by 8 bases, 4 bases remained unmatched. Germline assignment: CDR1 KGHDR and CDR2 SFDVKD. The CDR3 length is 16 residues. RNA in amounts of roughly 0.5 to 1 ug was reverse transcribed with random hexamers. Across 54 Vbeta and 13 Jbeta, immunoSEQ multiplex PCR amplified TCR beta CDR3. MiXCR, applied by TCRdb to the immunoSEQ multiplex PCR reads, yields one record per CDR3 protein. This sample has about 250,000 distinct CDR3 sequences; about 93% occur once, and the top ten carry approximately 0.07%. Sequencing of TCR beta was carried out in blood CD8+ and CD4+ T cells.

This clonotype was sampled from a human donor with multiple sclerosis. The sequenced sample consisted of CD4+ T cells from PBMCs. The V call is TRBV24-1, the J call TRBJ2-1, with 14 positions matching TRBD2. CDR3 protein: CATSDSGLAGGYEQFF. The CDR3 region has the DNA TGTGCCACCAGTGATTCCGGACTAGCGGGAGGATATGAGCAGTTCTTC.